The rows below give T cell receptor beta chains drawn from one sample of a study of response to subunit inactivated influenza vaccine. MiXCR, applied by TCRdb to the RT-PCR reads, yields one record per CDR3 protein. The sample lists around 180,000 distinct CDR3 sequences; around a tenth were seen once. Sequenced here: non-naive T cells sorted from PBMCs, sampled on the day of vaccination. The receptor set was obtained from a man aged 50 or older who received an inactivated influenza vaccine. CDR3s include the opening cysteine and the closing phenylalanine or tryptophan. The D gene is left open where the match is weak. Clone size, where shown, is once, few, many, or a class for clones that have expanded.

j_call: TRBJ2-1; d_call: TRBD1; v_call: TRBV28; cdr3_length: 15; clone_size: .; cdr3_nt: TGTGCCGGGGGAACAGGGGATCGGCCCTACAATGAGCAGTTCTTC; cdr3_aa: CAGGTGDRPYNEQFF
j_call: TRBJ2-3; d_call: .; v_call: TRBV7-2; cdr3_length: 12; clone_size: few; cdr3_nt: TGTGCCAGCAGCCTAAAGACAGATACGCAGTATTTT; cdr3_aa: CASSLKTDTQYF
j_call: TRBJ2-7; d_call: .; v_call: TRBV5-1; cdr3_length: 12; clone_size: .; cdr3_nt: TGCGCCAGCAGCTCCCTAGGCCACGAGCAGTACTTC; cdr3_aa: CASSSLGHEQYF
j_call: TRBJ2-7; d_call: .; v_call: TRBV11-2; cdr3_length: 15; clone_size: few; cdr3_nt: TGTGCCAGCAGCTTAGATCCGAAACCCCCCTACGAGCAGTACTTC; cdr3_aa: CASSLDPKPPYEQYF
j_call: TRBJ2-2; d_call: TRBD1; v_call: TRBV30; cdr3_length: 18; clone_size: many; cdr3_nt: TGTGCCTGGAGTCCCTTTGGGGTGAGGGGGCGGAACACCGGGGAGCTGTTTTTT; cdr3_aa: CAWSPFGVRGRNTGELFF
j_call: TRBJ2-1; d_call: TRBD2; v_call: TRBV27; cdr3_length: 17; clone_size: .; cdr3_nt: TGTGCCAGCAGTTTGAGGAAAGCGGGGGGGGTCTACAATGAGCAGTTCTTC; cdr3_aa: CASSLRKAGGVYNEQFF
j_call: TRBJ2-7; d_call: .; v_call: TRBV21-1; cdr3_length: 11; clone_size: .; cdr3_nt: TGTGCCAGCAGCATGGACTACGAGCAGTACTTC; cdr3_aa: CASSMDYEQYF
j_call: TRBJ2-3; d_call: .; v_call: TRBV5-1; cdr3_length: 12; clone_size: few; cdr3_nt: TGCGCCAGCAGCATCGGAGCGGATACGCAGTATTTT; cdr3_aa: CASSIGADTQYF
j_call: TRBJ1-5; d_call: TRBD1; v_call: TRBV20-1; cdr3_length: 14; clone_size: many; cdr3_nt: TGCAGTGCGGGGGACAGGCCCAACAATCAGCCCCAGCATTTT; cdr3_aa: CSAGDRPNNQPQHF
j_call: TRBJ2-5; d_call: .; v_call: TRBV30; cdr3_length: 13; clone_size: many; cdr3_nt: TGTGCCTGGAGGCGGGATCCGAGTGGGGCCCAGTACTTC; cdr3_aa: CAWRRDPSGAQYF
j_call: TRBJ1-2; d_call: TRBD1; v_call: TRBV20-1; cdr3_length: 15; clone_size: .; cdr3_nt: TGCAGTGCTAGCCCTACACAGGGGCTCTACGGTGGCTACACCTTC; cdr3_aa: CSASPTQGLYGGYTF
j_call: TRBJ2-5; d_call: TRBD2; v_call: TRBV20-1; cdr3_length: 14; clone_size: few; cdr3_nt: TGCAGTGCCCCTCGAGCGGGAGGTCGAGAGACCCAGTACTTC; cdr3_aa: CSAPRAGGRETQYF
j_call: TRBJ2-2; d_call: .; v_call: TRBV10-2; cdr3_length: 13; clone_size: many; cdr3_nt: TGCGCCAGCAGTGCAAGGGCAACCGGGGAGCTGTTTTTT; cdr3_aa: CASSARATGELFF
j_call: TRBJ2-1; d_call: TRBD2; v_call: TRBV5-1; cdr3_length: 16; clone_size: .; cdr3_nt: TGCGCCAGCAGCTTGGCTCAACTAGCGGGAGTAGATGAGCAGTTCTTC; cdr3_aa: CASSLAQLAGVDEQFF
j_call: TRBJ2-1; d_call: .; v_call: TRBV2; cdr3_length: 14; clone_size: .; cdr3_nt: TGTGCCAGCAGTGACGGTCGAAGGTACAATGAGCAGTTCTTC; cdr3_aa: CASSDGRRYNEQFF
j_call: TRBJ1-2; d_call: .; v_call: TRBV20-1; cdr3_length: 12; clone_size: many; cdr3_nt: TGCAGTGCCACTCCAGGCTACTATGGCTACACCTTC; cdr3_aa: CSATPGYYGYTF
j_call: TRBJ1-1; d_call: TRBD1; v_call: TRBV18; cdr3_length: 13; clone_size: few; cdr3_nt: TGTGCCAGCTCACTTACAGGGGCAGGTGAAGCTTTCTTT; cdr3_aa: CASSLTGAGEAFF